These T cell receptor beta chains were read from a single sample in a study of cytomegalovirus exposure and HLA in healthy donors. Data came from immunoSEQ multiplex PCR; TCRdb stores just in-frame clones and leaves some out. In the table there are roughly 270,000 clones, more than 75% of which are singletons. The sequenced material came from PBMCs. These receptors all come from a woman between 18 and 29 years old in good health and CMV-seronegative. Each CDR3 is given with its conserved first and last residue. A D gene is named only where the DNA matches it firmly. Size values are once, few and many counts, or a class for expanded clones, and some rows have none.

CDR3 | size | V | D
CANNSGRVADTQYF | . | TRBV6-7 | TRBD2
CASSLETFTEAFF | . | TRBV28 | .
CASSFPVGGRAGYEQYF | . | TRBV7-9 | TRBD2
CASRPTGRVSGYTF | . | TRBV27 | .
CASSSGSSYEQYF | . | TRBV10-2 | TRBD2
CASSESGGLPTF | few | TRBV2 | .
CASSRIAESSYNEQFF | . | TRBV7-2 | .
CASSLAGTGSYGYTF | few | TRBV7-2 | TRBD1
CASSQEGAGAIDTQYF | . | TRBV4-2 | TRBD2
CASSLSHYEQYF | . | TRBV28 | .
CATSPIASSGELFF | . | TRBV15 | .
CASSVGAATSTDTQYF | . | TRBV9 | .
CASSLDEGPQHF | many | TRBV5-1 | .
CASSLGTVANYGYTF | . | TRBV7-8 | .
CASSSSGRSGNEQFF | . | TRBV2 | TRBD2
CSAMPGYGYTF | . | TRBV20-1 | .
CASSGGLPHEQYF | . | TRBV9 | .
CASTLGQGNSPLHF | once | TRBV19 | TRBD1
CASSLGAGGLPWMFF | . | TRBV7-6 | TRBD1
CASSAGQPYNEQFF | . | TRBV6-5 | .
CASSISRDITYEQYF | . | TRBV10-1 | .
CASKPGEETQYF | . | TRBV6-1 | .
CASSQDTARINYGYTF | . | TRBV4-1 | .
CASSLSSGQEGELFF | . | TRBV28 | TRBD1
CASSESTWATQYF | once | TRBV10-1 | .
CASSLFPGNTEAFF | . | TRBV7-2 | .